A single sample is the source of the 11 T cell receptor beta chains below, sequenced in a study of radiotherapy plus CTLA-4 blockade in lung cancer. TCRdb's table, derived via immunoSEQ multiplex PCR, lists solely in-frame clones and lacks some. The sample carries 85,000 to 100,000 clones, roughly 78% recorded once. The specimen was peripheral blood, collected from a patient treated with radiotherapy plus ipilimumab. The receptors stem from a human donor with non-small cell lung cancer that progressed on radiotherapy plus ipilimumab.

The CDR3 coding sequence is TGTGCCAGCAGCGTAGGCGCAGGGACCTCTAACTATGGCTACACCTTC. It specifies CASSVGAGTSNYGYTF. V is TRBV9 and J is TRBJ1-2; TRBD1 might be the D (5 bases). CDR3 length: 16 amino acids. Trimming took 0 bases from V and 0 from J, leaving 12 bases between them. CDR1 SGDLS and CDR2 YYNGEE come from the germline V gene. The whole variable domain, filled in from reference TRBV9 and TRBJ1-2, reads DSGVTQTPKHLITATGQRVTLRCSPRSGDLSVYWYQQSLDQGLQFLIQYYNGEERAKGNILERFSAQQFPDLHSELNLSSLELGDSALYFCASSVGAGTSNYGYTFGSGTRLTVV.

The CDR3 reads CASSLHTEQYF. CDR3 coding DNA: TGTGCCAGCAGCCTTCATACCGAGCAGTACTTC. The chain combines TRBV7-2 with TRBJ2-7; no clear D gene. The V and J ends lost 5 bases and 6 bases respectively, with 8 bases between them. Germline values: CDR1 SGHTA, CDR2 FQGNSA. The CDR3 contains 11 residues.

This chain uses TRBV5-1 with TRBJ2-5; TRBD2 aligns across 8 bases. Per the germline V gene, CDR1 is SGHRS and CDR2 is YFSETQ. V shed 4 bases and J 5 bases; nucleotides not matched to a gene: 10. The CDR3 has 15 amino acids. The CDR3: CASSPPGLEGETQYF. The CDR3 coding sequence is TGCGCCAGCAGCCCGCCGGGACTAGAGGGGGAGACCCAGTACTTC. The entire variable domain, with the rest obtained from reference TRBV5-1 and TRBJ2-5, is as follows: KAGVTQTPRYLIKTRGQQVTLSCSPISGHRSVSWYQQTPGQGLQFLFEYFSETQRNKGNFPGRFSGRQFSNSRSEMNVSTLELGDSALYLCASSPPGLEGETQYFGPGTRLLVL.

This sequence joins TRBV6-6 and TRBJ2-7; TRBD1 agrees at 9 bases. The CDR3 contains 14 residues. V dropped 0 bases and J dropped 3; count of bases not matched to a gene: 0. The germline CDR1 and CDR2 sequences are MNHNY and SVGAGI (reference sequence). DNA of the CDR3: TGTGCCAGCAGTTACTCGGACAGGGGCTACGAGCAGTACTTC. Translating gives CASSYSDRGYEQYF.

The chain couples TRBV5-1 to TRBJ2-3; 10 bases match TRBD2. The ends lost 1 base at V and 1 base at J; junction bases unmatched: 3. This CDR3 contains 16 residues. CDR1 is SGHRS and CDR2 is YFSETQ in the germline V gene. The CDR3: CASSLTGTSGTDTQYF. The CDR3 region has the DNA TGCGCCAGCAGCTTGACCGGGACTAGCGGCACAGATACGCAGTATTTT.

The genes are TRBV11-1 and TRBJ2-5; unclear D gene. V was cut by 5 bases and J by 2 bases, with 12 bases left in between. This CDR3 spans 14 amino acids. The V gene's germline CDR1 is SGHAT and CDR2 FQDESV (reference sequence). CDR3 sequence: CASSPRTRQETQYF. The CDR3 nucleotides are TGTGCCAGCAGCCCACGTACTCGGCAAGAGACCCAGTACTTC.

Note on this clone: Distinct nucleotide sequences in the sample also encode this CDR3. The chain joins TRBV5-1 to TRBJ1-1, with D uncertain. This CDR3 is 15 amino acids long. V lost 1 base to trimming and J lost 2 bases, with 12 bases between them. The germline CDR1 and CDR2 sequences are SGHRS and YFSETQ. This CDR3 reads CASSLTAGGNTEAFF. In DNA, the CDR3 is TGCGCCAGCAGCTTGACGGCAGGAGGTAACACTGAAGCTTTCTTT. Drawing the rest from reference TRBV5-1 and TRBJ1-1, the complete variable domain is KAGVTQTPRYLIKTRGQQVTLSCSPISGHRSVSWYQQTPGQGLQFLFEYFSETQRNKGNFPGRFSGRQFSNSRSEMNVSTLELGDSALYLCASSLTAGGNTEAFFGQGTRLTVV.

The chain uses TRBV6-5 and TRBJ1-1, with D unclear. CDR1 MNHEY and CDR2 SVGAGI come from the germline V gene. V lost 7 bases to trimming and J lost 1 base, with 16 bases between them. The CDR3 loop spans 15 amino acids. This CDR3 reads CASTSPGRQNTEAFF. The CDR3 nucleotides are TGTGCCAGCACCTCCCCCGGACGGCAGAACACTGAAGCTTTCTTT.

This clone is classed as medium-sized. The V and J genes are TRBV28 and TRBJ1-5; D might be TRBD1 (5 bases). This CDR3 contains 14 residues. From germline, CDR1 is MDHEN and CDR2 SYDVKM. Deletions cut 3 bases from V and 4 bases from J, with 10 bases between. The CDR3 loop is CASSFMTENQPQHF. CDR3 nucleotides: TGTGCCAGCAGTTTTATGACAGAAAATCAGCCCCAGCATTTT.

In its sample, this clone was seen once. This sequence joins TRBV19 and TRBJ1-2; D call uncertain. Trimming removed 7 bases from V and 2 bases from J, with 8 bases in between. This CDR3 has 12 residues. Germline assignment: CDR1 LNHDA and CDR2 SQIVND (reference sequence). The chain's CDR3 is CASKTGNYGYTF. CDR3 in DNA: TGTGCCAGTAAAACCGGGAACTATGGCTACACCTTC.

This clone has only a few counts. CDR3: CASSQDKTGTEAFF. In nucleotides, the CDR3 is TGTGCCAGCAGCCAAGATAAGACAGGCACTGAAGCTTTCTTT. The V gene is TRBV4-2, the J gene TRBJ1-1; a weak D match, TRBD1 (6 bases). CDR1 is LGHNA, CDR2 YNFKEQ, per germline. Trimming stripped 0 bases from V and 4 bases from J, with 9 bases between. The length of the CDR3 is 14 residues.